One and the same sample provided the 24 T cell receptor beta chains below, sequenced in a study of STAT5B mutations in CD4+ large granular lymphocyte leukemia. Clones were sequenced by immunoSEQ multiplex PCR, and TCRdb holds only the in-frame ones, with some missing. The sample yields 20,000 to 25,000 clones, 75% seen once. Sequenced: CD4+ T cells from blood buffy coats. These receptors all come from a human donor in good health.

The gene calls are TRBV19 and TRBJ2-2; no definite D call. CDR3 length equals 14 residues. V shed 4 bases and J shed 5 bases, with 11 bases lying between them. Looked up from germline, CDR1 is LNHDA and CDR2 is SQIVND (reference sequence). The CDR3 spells CASSTQTITGELFF. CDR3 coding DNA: TGTGCCAGTAGTACCCAGACAATAACCGGGGAGCTGTTTTTT.

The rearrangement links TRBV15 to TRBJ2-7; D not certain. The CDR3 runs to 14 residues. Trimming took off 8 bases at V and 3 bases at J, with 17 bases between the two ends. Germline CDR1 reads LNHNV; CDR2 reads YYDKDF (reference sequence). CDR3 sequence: CATGNPSARYEQYF. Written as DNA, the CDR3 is TGTGCCACCGGGAACCCTAGTGCCCGCTACGAGCAGTACTTC.

CDR3 bases: TGTGCCAGTAGCTACGGACAGGTGAACTCTGGAAACACCATATATTTT. This translates into CASSYGQVNSGNTIYF. The rearrangement uses TRBV19 and TRBJ1-3, with 7 bases fitting TRBD1. The V and J ends lost 6 bases and 0 bases, in that order; junction bases with no gene match: 8. This CDR3 is 16 amino acids long. The germline gives CDR1 LNHDA, CDR2 SQIVND (reference sequence).

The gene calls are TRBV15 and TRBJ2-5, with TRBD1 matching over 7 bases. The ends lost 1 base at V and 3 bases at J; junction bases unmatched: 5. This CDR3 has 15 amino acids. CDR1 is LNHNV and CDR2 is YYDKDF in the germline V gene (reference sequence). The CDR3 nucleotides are TGTGCCACCAGCAGAGGGGGTACAGGGGAAGAGACCCAGTACTTC. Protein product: CATSRGGTGEETQYF.

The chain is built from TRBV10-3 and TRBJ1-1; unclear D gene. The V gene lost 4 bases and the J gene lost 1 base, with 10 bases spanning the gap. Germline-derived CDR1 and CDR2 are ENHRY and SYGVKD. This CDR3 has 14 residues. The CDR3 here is CAISGGLQNTEAFF. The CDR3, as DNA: TGTGCCATCAGTGGGGGTCTCCAGAACACTGAAGCTTTCTTT.

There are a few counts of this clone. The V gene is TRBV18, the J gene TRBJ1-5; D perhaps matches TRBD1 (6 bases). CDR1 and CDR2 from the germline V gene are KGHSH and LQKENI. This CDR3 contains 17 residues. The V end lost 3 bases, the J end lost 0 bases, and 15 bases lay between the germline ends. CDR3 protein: CASSPIRTADSNQPQHF. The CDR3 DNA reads TGTGCCAGCTCACCCATCAGGACAGCCGATAGCAATCAGCCCCAGCATTTT.

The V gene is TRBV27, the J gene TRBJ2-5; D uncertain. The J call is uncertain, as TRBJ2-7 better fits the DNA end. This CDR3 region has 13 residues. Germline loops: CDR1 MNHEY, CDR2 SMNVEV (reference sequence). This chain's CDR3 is CASLAVSDYEQYF. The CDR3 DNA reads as TGTGCCAGCCTCGCCGTCTCGGACTACGAGCAGTACTTC.

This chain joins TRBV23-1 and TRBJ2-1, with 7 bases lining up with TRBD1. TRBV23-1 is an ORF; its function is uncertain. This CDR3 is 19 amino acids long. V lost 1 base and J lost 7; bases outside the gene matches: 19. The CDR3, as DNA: TGCGCCAGCAGTCAATTTCGGGCTGCTTGGGGGACAGACCTTAATGAGCAGTTCTTC. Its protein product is CASSQFRAAWGTDLNEQFF.

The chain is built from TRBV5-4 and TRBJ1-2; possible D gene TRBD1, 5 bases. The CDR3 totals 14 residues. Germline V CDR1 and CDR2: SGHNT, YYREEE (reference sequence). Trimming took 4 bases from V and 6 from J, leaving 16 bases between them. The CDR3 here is CASSKPGRGDGYTF. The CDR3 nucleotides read TGTGCCAGCAGCAAGCCGGGACGTGGGGATGGCTACACCTTC.

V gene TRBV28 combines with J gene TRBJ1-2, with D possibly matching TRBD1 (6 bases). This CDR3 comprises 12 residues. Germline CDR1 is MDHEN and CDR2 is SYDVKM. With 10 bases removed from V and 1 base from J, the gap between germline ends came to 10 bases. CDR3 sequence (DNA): TGTGCCACAAAGGACAGTAACTATGGCTACACCTTC. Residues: CATKDSNYGYTF.

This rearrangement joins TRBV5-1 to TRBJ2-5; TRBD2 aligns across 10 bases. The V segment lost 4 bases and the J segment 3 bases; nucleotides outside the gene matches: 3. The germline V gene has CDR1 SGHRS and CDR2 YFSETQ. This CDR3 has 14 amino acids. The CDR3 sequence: CASSIGLAEETQYF. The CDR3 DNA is TGCGCCAGCAGCATTGGACTAGCGGAAGAGACCCAGTACTTC.

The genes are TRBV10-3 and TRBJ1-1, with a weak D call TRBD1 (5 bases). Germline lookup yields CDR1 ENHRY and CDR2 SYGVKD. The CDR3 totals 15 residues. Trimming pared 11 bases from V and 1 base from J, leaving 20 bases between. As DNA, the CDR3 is TGTGCCCACAGGCTCGGGCCAGGAGGGAACACTGAAGCTTTCTTT. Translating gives CAHRLGPGGNTEAFF.

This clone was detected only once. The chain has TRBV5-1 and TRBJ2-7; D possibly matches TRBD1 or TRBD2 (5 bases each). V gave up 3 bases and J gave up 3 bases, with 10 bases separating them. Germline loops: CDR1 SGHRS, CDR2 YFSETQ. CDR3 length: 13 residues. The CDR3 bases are TGCGCCAGCAGCTGGGACCCCCTCTACGAGCAGTACTTC. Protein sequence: CASSWDPLYEQYF.

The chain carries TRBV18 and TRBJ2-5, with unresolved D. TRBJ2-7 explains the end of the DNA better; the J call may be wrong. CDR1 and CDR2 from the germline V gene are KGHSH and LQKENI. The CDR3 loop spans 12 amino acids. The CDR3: CASAPDSYEQYF. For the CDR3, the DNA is TGTGCCAGCGCGCCGGACTCCTACGAGCAGTACTTC.

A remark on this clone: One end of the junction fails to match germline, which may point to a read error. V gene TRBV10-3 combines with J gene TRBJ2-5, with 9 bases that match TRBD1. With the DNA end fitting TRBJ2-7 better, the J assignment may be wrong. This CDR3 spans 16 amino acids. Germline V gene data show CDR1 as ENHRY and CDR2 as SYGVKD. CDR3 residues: CAISKSRDRVIYEQYF. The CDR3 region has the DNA TGTGCCATCAGTAAGTCTCGGGACAGGGTGATCTACGAGCAGTACTTC.

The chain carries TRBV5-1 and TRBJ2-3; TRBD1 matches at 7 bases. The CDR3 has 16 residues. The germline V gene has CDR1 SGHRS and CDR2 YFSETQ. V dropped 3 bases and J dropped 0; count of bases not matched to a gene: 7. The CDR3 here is CASSWADRESTDTQYF. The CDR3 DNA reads TGCGCCAGCAGCTGGGCAGACAGGGAGAGCACAGATACGCAGTATTTT.

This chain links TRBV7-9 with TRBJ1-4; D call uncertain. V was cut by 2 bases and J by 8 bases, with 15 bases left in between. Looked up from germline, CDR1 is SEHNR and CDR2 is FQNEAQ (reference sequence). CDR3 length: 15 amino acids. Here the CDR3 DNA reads TGTGCCAGCAGCTTATTTCTCCTACATGGGGAAAAACTGTTTTTT. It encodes CASSLFLLHGEKLFF.

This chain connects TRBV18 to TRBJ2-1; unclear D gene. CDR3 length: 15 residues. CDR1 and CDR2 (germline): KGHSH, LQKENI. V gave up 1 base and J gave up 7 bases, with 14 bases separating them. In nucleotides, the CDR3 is TGTGCCAGCTCACCACAGGCTAGTCGTCAAAATGAGCAGTTCTTC. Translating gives CASSPQASRQNEQFF.

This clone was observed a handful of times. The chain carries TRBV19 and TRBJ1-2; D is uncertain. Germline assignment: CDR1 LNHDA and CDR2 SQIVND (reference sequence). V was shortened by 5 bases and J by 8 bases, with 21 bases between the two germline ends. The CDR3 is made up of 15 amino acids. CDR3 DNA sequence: TGTGCCAGTAGTCCGACCGGTGTTGTAGGCGAAGGCTACACCTTC. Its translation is CASSPTGVVGEGYTF.

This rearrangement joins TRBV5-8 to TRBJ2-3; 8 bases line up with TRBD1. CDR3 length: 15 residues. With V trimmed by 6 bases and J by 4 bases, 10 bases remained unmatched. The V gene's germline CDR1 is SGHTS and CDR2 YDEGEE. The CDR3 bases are TGTGCCAGCAACCTCGGACAGGGTGGCGCAGATACGCAGTATTTT. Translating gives CASNLGQGGADTQYF.

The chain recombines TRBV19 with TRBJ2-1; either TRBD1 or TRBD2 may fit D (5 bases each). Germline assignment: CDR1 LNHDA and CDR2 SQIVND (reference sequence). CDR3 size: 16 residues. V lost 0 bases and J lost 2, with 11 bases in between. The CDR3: CASSIDYGAPYNEQFF. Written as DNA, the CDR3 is TGTGCCAGTAGTATAGATTACGGGGCCCCCTACAATGAGCAGTTCTTC.

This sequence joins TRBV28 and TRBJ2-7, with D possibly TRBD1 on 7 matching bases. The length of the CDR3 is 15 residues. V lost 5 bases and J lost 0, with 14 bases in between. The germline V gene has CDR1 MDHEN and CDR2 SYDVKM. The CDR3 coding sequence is TGTGCCAGCAGTACGAACAGGGGACTCTCCTACGAGCAGTACTTC. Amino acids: CASSTNRGLSYEQYF.

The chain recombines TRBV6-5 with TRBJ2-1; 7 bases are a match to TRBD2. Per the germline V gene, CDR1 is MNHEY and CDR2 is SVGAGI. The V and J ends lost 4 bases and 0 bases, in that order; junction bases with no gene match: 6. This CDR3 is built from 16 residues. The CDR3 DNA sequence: TGTGCCAGCAGTTTCGTCGGCGGGAGCTCCTACAATGAGCAGTTCTTC. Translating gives CASSFVGGSSYNEQFF.

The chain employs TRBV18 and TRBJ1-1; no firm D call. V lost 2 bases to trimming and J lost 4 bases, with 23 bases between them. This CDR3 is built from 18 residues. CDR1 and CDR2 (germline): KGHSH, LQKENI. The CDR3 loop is CASSPNGWNLESGTEAFF. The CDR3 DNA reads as TGTGCCAGCTCACCAAACGGGTGGAACCTCGAATCGGGCACTGAAGCTTTCTTT.